This T cell receptor (beta chain) was captured by sequencing in a study of blood T cell repertoires in COVID-19. For the study at large: Some COVID-19 samples were acute and others convalescent; all came from the United States, Italy and Spain. Sources were T cells, B-cell-depleted T cells, or PBMCs; the material itself was cDNA or gDNA.

In the authors' workflow: From reference gene primer amplification, estimates of nucleated cell counts were derived. Repertoires were generated with immunoSEQ multiplex PCR, while TCRdb's copy carries only in-frame clones and drops some. V and J calls and clone size are copied from that table; D and trimming were computed from the DNA. The profile shows some 76,000 clones, more than 80% of them singletons. Germline loops: CDR1 SGHAT, CDR2 FQNNGV. The germline V and J ends were trimmed by 5 bases and 7 bases, with 17 bases remaining between them. The CDR3 consists of 14 residues. The sequence was collected from a woman between 55 and 75 years old with acute or convalescent COVID-19. The rearrangement joins TRBV11-2 to TRBJ1-2; D might be TRBD1 (6 bases). The sequencing sample was made of peripheral blood. Here the CDR3 DNA reads TGTGCCAGCAGCCTAATGGGGGGGGCGGGTGGCTACACCTTC. Protein product: CASSLMGGAGGYTF.